A selection of T cell receptor beta chains follows, all from one sample in a study of control samples from healthy donors and cancer patients. Clones were sequenced by immunoSEQ multiplex PCR, and TCRdb holds only the in-frame ones, with some missing. The sample includes more than 85,000 clones, approximately 84% seen only once; the top ten take around 35%. Sample: PBMCs. Receptors were obtained from a man aged 70 or older with lung cancer. The CDR3 runs from the conserved cysteine through the conserved F or W. Each record gives: CDR3 protein, J gene, V gene.

cdr3_aa: CASSLVSRQGADTQYF
j_call: TRBJ2-3
v_call: TRBV7-9

cdr3_aa: CASISPGASYGYTF
j_call: TRBJ1-2
v_call: TRBV6-5

cdr3_aa: CASGTGTGGGGYTF
j_call: TRBJ1-2
v_call: TRBV6-5

cdr3_aa: CASGLVPVSTDTQYF
j_call: TRBJ2-3
v_call: TRBV12-5

cdr3_aa: CASSYPTVNREAFF
j_call: TRBJ1-1
v_call: TRBV6-6

cdr3_aa: CASSSLLEAHAYNEQFF
j_call: TRBJ2-1
v_call: TRBV27

cdr3_aa: CASSLTKGGNTEAFF
j_call: TRBJ1-1
v_call: TRBV7-3

cdr3_aa: CASSKGVTLAPNRPQHF
j_call: TRBJ1-5
v_call: TRBV21-1

cdr3_aa: CASSLGQGLEGYTF
j_call: TRBJ1-2
v_call: TRBV5-1

cdr3_aa: CASSDGTVRANVLTF
j_call: TRBJ2-6
v_call: TRBV10-2